The T cell receptor (beta chain) described here comes from a study of blood T cell repertoires in COVID-19. Whole-study context: The United States, Italy and Spain were the sources of the acute and convalescent COVID-19 samples.

Germline values: CDR1 SGHRS, CDR2 YFSETQ. V lost 2 bases to trimming and J lost 9 bases, with 15 bases between them. The CDR3 extends over 15 amino acids. What the recovered Cohort 3 donors had was two negative PCRs, clearance, or symptom resolution. In the authors' methods: Reference gene primer amplification yielded estimated nucleated cell counts. Some clones are missing from TCRdb's copy, which holds only in-frame ones; the method was immunoSEQ multiplex PCR. Clone size and the V and J calls come from that table; the DNA yielded D and trimming. Seen here are a few hundred thousand clones, 89% observed once, and the top ten hold around 9.5%.

The clonotype originates from a middle-aged woman who had recovered from COVID-19. This chain joins TRBV5-1 and TRBJ1-6; D is unresolved. The sequenced sample consisted of PBMCs or T cells enriched from blood (not recorded which). CDR3 residues: CASSFGELRSSPLHF. The CDR3 coding sequence is TGCGCCAGCAGCTTCGGGGAACTGCGAAGTTCACCCCTCCACTTT. The whole variable domain, remainder taken from reference TRBV5-1 and TRBJ1-6, is KAGVTQTPRYLIKTRGQQVTLSCSPISGHRSVSWYQQTPGQGLQFLFEYFSETQRNKGNFPGRFSGRQFSNSRSEMNVSTLELGDSALYLCASSFGELRSSPLHFGNGTRLTVT.